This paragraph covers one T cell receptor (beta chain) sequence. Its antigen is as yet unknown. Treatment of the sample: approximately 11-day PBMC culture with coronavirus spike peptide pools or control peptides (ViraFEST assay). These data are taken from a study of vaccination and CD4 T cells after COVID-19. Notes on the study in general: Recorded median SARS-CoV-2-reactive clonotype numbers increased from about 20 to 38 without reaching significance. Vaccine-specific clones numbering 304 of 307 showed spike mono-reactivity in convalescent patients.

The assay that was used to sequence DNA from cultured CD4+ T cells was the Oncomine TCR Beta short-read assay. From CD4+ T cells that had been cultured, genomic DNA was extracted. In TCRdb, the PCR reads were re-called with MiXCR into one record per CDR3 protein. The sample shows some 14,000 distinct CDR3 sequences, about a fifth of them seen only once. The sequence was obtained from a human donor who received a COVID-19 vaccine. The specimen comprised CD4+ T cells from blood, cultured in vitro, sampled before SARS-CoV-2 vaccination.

The CDR3 DNA is TGCGCCAGCAGCTTGATATTAGACACCGGGGAGCTGTTTTTT. Translated: CASSLILDTGELFF. The chain links TRBV5-1 to TRBJ2-2; D remains ambiguous. V lost 1 base and J 3 bases, leaving 7 bases between the germline ends. The CDR3 has 14 amino acids. Germline V gene sequence: CDR1 SGHRS, CDR2 YFSETQ. The full variable domain, with the rest looked up from reference TRBV5-1 and TRBJ2-2, is KAGVTQTPRYLIKTRGQQVTLSCSPISGHRSVSWYQQTPGQGLQFLFEYFSETQRNKGNFPGRFSGRQFSNSRSEMNVSTLELGDSALYLCASSLILDTGELFFGEGSRLTVL.